This T cell receptor beta chain was found in a study of OX40 agonist ivuxolimab in advanced cancers. Profiled with immunoSEQ multiplex PCR; TCRdb holds only in-frame clones, not every one. The data contain approximately 7,000 clones, 70% to 80% of them seen just once; the ten biggest clones take up 28%. The sequence was collected from an adult with an advanced solid tumor such as melanoma, head and neck, liver or kidney cancer. Sequenced here: CD4+ or CD8+ T cells sorted from blood, sampled in a trial of the OX40 agonist ivuxolimab.

The CDR3 region is CASRPGTGINEQFF. In DNA, the CDR3 is TGTGCCAGCAGGCCCGGGACAGGGATCAATGAGCAGTTCTTC. V usage is TRBV28 and J usage is TRBJ2-1; 9 nucleotides align to TRBD1. CDR1 and CDR2 from the germline V gene are MDHEN and SYDVKM. Trimming at V came to 6 bases and at J to 6 bases, leaving 6 bases not matched to a gene. CDR3 length: 14 residues. The full variable domain, its missing parts supplied by reference TRBV28 and TRBJ2-1, is DVKVTQSSRYLVKRTGEKVFLECVQDMDHENMFWYRQDPGLGLRLIYFSYDVKMKEKGDIPEGYSVSREKKERFSLILESASTNQTSMYLCASRPGTGINEQFFGPGTRLTVL.